These T cell receptor beta chains were read from a single sample in a study of T cell responses to AZD1222 COVID-19 vaccine. TCRdb's copy holds only in-frame clones and misses some; the assay was immunoSEQ multiplex PCR. The table lists about 260,000 clones, 93% of them singletons, with less than 0.65% in the top ten. The material sequenced was peripheral blood, taken on day 0 of AZD1222 vaccination. Receptors originate from an adult in good health. The conserved cysteine and the conserved F or W are not part of the CDR3 here.

j_gene	len	v_gene	CDR3aa
TRBJ2-5	11	TRBV18	ASSPGRGETQY
TRBJ1-4	14	TRBV11-2	ASSSPTGRAREKLF
TRBJ2-2	15	TRBV9	ASSVGTSGSRTGELF
TRBJ2-2	13	TRBV27	ASRSNREEAGELF
TRBJ2-7	15	TRBV3-1/TRBV3-2	ASSQLELAGGPYEQY
TRBJ2-3	14	TRBV5-4	ASSIGTSGFTDTQY
TRBJ2-7	11	TRBV2	ASSNSGYYEQY
TRBJ1-5	13	TRBV7-9	ASSRGRENNQPQH
TRBJ1-6	15	TRBV7-2	ASSLAVDRGSVSPLH
TRBJ2-1	17	TRBV27	ASTRRQSTGGAFYNEQF